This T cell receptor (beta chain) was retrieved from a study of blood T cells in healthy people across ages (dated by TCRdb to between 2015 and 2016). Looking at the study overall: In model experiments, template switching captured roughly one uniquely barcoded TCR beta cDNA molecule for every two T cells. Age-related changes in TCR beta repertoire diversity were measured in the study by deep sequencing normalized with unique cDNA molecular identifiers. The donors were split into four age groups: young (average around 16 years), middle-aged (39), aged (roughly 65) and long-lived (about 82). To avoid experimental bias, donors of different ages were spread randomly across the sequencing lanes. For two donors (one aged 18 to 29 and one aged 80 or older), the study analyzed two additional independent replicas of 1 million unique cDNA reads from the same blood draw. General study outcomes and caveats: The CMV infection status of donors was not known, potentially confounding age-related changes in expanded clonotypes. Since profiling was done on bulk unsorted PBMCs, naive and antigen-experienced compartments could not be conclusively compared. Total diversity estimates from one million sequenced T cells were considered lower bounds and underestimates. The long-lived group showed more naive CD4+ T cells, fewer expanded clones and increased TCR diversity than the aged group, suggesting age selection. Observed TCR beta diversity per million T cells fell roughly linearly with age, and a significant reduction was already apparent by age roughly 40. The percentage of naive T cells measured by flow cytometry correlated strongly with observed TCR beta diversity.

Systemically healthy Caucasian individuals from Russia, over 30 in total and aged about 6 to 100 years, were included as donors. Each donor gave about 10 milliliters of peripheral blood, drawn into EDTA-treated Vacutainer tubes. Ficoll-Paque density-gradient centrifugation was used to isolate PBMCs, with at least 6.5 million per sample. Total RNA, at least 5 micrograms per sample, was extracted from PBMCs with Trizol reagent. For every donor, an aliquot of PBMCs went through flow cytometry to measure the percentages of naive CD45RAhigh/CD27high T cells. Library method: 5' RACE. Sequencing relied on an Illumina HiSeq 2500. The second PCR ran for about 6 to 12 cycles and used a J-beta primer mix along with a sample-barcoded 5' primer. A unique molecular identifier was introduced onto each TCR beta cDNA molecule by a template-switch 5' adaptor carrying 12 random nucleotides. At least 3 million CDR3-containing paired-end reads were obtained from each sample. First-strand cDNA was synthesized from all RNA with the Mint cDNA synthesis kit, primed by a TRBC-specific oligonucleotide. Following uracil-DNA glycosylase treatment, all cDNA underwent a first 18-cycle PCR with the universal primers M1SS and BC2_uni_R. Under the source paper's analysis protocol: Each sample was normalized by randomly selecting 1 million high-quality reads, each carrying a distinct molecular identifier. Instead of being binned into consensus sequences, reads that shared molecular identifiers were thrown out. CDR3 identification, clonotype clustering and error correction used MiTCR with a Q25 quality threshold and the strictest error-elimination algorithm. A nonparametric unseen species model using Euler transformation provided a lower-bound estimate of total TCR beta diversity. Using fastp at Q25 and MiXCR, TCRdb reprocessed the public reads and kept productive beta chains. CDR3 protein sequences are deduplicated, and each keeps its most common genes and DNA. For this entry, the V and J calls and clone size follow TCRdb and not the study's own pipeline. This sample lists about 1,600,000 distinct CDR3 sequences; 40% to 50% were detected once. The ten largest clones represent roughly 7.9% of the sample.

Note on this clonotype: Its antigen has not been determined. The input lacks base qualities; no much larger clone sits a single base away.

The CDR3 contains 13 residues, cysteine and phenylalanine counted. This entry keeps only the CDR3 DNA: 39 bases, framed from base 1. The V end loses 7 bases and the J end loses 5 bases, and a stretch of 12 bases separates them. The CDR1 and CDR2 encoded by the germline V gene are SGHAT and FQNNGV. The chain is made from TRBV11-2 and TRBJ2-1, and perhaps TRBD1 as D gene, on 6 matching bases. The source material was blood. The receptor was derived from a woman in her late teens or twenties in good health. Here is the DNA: TGTGCCAGCACCAGGGCAGGGGACAATGAGCAGTTCTTC. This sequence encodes CASTRAGDNEQFF.